These 25 T cell receptor beta chains were all obtained from the same sample, sequenced in a study of PD-1 blockade in classical Hodgkin lymphoma. The repertoire was sequenced with immunoSEQ multiplex PCR; TCRdb's copy has only in-frame clones and lacks some. Counted here are some 7,000 clones, 70% to 80% occurring once; the ten biggest clones make up about 2.5%. Brentuximab vedotin exposure varied, and every patient relapsed after autologous stem cell transplantation. Purification of CD4+ T cells from thawed PBMCs was achieved by magnetic negative selection. This sample comprised CD4+ T cells from blood, obtained at baseline. The receptors shown here come from a human donor with classical Hodgkin lymphoma.

The chain links TRBV5-1 to TRBJ1-4; TRBD1 is a possible D gene (6 bases). Germline V gene sequence: CDR1 SGHRS, CDR2 YFSETQ. The CDR3 sequence is 14 residues long. Deletions cut 1 base from V and 3 bases from J, with 7 bases between. The CDR3 spells CASSLNRANEKLFF. In nucleotides, the CDR3 is TGCGCCAGCAGCTTGAACAGGGCTAATGAAAAACTGTTTTTT.

This clone was picked up a small number of times. The chain links TRBV15 to TRBJ2-5, with D perhaps given as TRBD1 or TRBD2 (5 bases each). Trimming removed 0 bases at V and 4 bases at J, with 15 bases between. There are 16 residues in the CDR3. Germline values: CDR1 LNHNV, CDR2 YYDKDF (reference sequence). The CDR3 bases are TGTGCCACCAGCAGAGATTTCATGGGACGTGCAGAGACCCAGTACTTC. This gives the protein CATSRDFMGRAETQYF. Based on the CDR3 plus reference TRBV15 and TRBJ2-5, the full variable domain is DAMVIQNPRYQVTQFGKPVTLSCSQTLNHNVMYWYQQKSSQAPKLLFHYYDKDFNNEADTPDNFQSRRPNTSFCFLDIRSPGLGDTAMYLCATSRDFMGRAETQYFGPGTRLLVL.

V gene TRBV23-1 combines with J gene TRBJ2-1; TRBD2 agrees at 12 bases. TRBV23-1 is an ORF for which the function is uncertain. With 4 bases clipped from V and 8 bases from J, the junction kept 9 bases outside the gene matches. The CDR3 has 16 residues. The CDR3 is CASSPIGLAGCDEQFF. The CDR3 nucleotides are TGCGCCAGCAGTCCAATCGGACTAGCGGGATGCGATGAGCAGTTCTTC.

This clone appeared a single time. The chain carries TRBV5-6 and TRBJ2-5; TRBD2 might be the D (5 bases). The tail of the sequence fits TRBJ2-7 better, so the J call may be wrong. The germline CDR1 and CDR2 sequences are SGHDT and YYEEEE. The CDR3 consists of 17 residues. CDR3 DNA sequence: TGTGCCAGCAGCGCACCCCCGGGAACCATGAAAAGCTACGAGCAGTACTTC. It encodes CASSAPPGTMKSYEQYF.

This clone was recorded once. The gene calls are TRBV7-9 and TRBJ1-4; the D gene is possibly TRBD1 (5 bases). Germline CDR1 and CDR2: SEHNR and FQNEAQ (reference sequence). This CDR3 region has 16 residues. Deletions cut 2 bases from V and 5 bases from J, with 15 bases between. The DNA for the CDR3 is TGTGCCAGCAGCTTACCGACCGGACGGGGGAATGAAAAACTGTTTTTT. Its translation is CASSLPTGRGNEKLFF.

This rearrangement joins TRBV6-6 to TRBJ2-5, with 8 positions matching TRBD2. Germline V gives CDR1 MNHNY, CDR2 SVGAGI (reference sequence). The ends lost 8 bases at V and 2 bases at J; junction bases unmatched: 7. This CDR3 comprises 14 residues. This chain's CDR3 is CASRFSGNQETQYF. CDR3 coding DNA: TGTGCCAGCCGCTTTAGCGGGAATCAAGAGACCCAGTACTTC.

J is TRBJ2-3 and V is TRBV5-1; 7 bases match TRBD2. The V gene's germline CDR1 is SGHRS and CDR2 YFSETQ. The V segment lost 1 base and the J segment 5 bases; nucleotides outside the gene matches: 4. The CDR3 runs to 14 residues. CDR3 in DNA: TGCGCCAGCAGCTTGCGGGAGGCAGGAGATACGCAGTATTTT. Protein product: CASSLREAGDTQYF. The whole variable domain, remainder taken from reference TRBV5-1 and TRBJ2-3, is KAGVTQTPRYLIKTRGQQVTLSCSPISGHRSVSWYQQTPGQGLQFLFEYFSETQRNKGNFPGRFSGRQFSNSRSEMNVSTLELGDSALYLCASSLREAGDTQYFGPGTRLTVL.

Relative to its sample, this clone is large. The chain has TRBV5-6 and TRBJ2-1; D may be TRBD1 (6 bases). The CDR3 runs 16 residues. Trimming cost V 3 bases and J 0 bases, with 13 bases left between them. CDR1 is SGHDT, CDR2 YYEEEE, per germline. The DNA for the CDR3 is TGTGCCAGCAGCTCACGGGACAAAAACTCCTACAATGAGCAGTTCTTC. Protein sequence: CASSSRDKNSYNEQFF.

This clone was picked up a small number of times. The J gene is TRBJ1-2, the V gene TRBV4-1, with no clear D. The CDR3 is 15 residues long. Germline values: CDR1 MGHRA, CDR2 YSYEKL. V was clipped by 0 bases and J by 10 bases, with 18 bases between them. The chain's CDR3 is CASSQDTRQAQDYTF. CDR3 in DNA: TGCGCCAGCAGCCAAGATACGCGGCAGGCACAAGACTACACCTTC.

This clone has just a few counts. This chain links TRBV4-1 with TRBJ2-1, with 8 nucleotides matching TRBD2. Germline CDR1 MGHRA, CDR2 YSYEKL. J gave up 0 bases and V 2 bases, and 15 bases lay outside the gene matches. The CDR3 runs 20 residues. The CDR3 loop reads CASSQRGTGGAGSSYNEQFF. CDR3 coding DNA: TGCGCCAGCAGCCAAAGGGGGACGGGAGGGGCCGGGAGCTCCTACAATGAGCAGTTCTTC.

The chain carries TRBV18 and TRBJ1-2; maybe TRBD1 (6 bases). There are 13 residues in the CDR3. Per germline, CDR1 KGHSH and CDR2 LQKENI. Trimming removed 3 bases at V and 4 bases at J, with 9 bases between. The CDR3 DNA reads TGTGCCAGCTCACCCGACAGGATCTATGGCTACACCTTC. This encodes CASSPDRIYGYTF.

The gene calls are TRBV19 and TRBJ2-5; D is possibly TRBD1 or TRBD2 (5 bases each). The germline gives CDR1 LNHDA, CDR2 SQIVND (reference sequence). The germline V and J ends were trimmed by 3 bases and 5 bases, with 16 bases remaining between them. This CDR3 is built from 15 residues. CDR3 coding DNA: TGTGCCAGTAGTATTCAACATCATTGGGGGGAGACCCAGTACTTC. It encodes CASSIQHHWGETQYF.

The chain has TRBV27 and TRBJ1-5; possibly TRBD1 for D (5 bases). V lost 7 bases and J 1 base, leaving 14 bases between the germline ends. The CDR3 totals 15 residues. The germline V gene has CDR1 MNHEY and CDR2 SMNVEV (reference sequence). The CDR3, as DNA: TGTGCCAGCAAGGGAGACCGGGACAGCAATCAGCCCCAGCATTTT. Translation gives CASKGDRDSNQPQHF.

The chain has TRBV5-1 and TRBJ2-5; perhaps TRBD2 as D (6 bases). CDR1 SGHRS and CDR2 YFSETQ come from the germline V gene. The V gene lost 5 bases and the J gene lost 9 bases, with 26 bases spanning the gap. The CDR3 contains 16 residues. In DNA form, the CDR3 reads TGCGCCAGCAGTTCCGTTTTTAGCGGAGGCAACGAGGCCCAGTACTTC. Amino acid sequence: CASSSVFSGGNEAQYF.

This clone was seen a few times. V usage is TRBV5-8 and J usage is TRBJ1-1; a possible D gene is TRBD1 (6 bases). The germline gives CDR1 SGHTS, CDR2 YDEGEE. This CDR3 spans 14 amino acids. V was clipped by 1 base and J by 4 bases, with 11 bases between them. The chain's CDR3 is CASSLRQGSTEAFF. In nucleotides, the CDR3 is TGTGCCAGCAGCTTGCGCCAGGGGAGCACTGAAGCTTTCTTT.

The rearrangement links TRBV15 to TRBJ2-3; 7 bases match TRBD2. The V gene end was trimmed by 0 bases and the J gene end by 1 base; junction bases not matched to a gene: 10. This CDR3 contains 18 residues. Germline V CDR1 and CDR2: LNHNV, YYDKDF (reference sequence). For the CDR3, the DNA is TGTGCCACCAGCAGAGAAGCCCCTAGCGGTCTCCGCACAGATACGCAGTATTTT. Translating gives CATSREAPSGLRTDTQYF.

This clone was counted once. The J gene is TRBJ2-1, the V gene TRBV28; D is undetermined. The V and J ends lost 2 bases and 0 bases respectively, with 8 bases between them. The germline V gene has CDR1 MDHEN and CDR2 SYDVKM. CDR3 length: 15 amino acids. CDR3 loop: CASSLAPSSYNEQFF. In nucleotides, the CDR3 is TGTGCCAGCAGTTTAGCTCCCAGCTCCTACAATGAGCAGTTCTTC.

Concerning this clone itself: A junction boundary mismatches the germline segment, possibly from a read error. V usage is TRBV7-2 and J usage is TRBJ2-1; TRBD1 is a possible D gene (6 bases). This CDR3 contains 13 residues. From germline, CDR1 is SGHTA and CDR2 FQGNSA. The CDR3 DNA follows: TGTGCCAGCAGTTCCAGGGGTAAGGCACTTTCGGTCTTC. This sequence encodes CASSSRGKALSVF.

This clone has more than one count but fewer than ten. The V call is TRBV5-6, the J call TRBJ1-2, with D possibly matching TRBD1 (6 bases). V was trimmed by 1 base and J by 6 bases, leaving 10 bases between them. Germline lookup yields CDR1 SGHDT and CDR2 YYEEEE. This CDR3 comprises 13 residues. The CDR3 region has the DNA TGTGCCAGCAGCTTGAGGGCAGGGGATGGCTACACCTTC. As protein: CASSLRAGDGYTF.

The chain links TRBV11-2 to TRBJ2-1; D may be TRBD2 (6 bases). V was trimmed by 5 bases and J by 8 bases, leaving 22 bases between them. CDR3 size: 16 residues. From germline, CDR1 is SGHAT and CDR2 FQNNGV. The CDR3 sequence: CASSRGRLAPSDEQFF. The CDR3 region has the DNA TGTGCCAGCAGCAGGGGTCGGCTAGCCCCTAGCGATGAGCAGTTCTTC. Variable domain in full (rest from reference TRBV11-2 and TRBJ2-1): EAGVAQSPRYKIIEKRQSVAFWCNPISGHATLYWYQQILGQGPKLLIQFQNNGVVDDSQLPKDRFSAERLKGVDSTLKIQPAKLEDSAVYLCASSRGRLAPSDEQFFGPGTRLTVL.

This clone was seen just once. V usage is TRBV29-1 and J usage is TRBJ1-2, with no clear D. The CDR3 extends over 15 amino acids. Germline V CDR1 and CDR2: SQVTM, ANQGSEA. Trimming pared 0 bases from V and 1 base from J, leaving 12 bases between. In DNA, the CDR3 is TGCAGCGTTGAAGATCCCCGCCCCGTTAACTATGGCTACACCTTC. Residues: CSVEDPRPVNYGYTF. The whole variable domain, remainder taken from reference TRBV29-1 and TRBJ1-2, is SAVISQKPSRDICQRGTSLTIQCQVDSQVTMMFWYRQQPGQSLTLIATANQGSEATYESGFVIDKFPISRPNLTFSTLTVSNMSPEDSSIYLCSVEDPRPVNYGYTFGSGTRLTVV.

V usage is TRBV5-1 and J usage is TRBJ1-2; D unclear. CDR1 SGHRS and CDR2 YFSETQ come from the germline V gene. The CDR3 covers 13 residues. V gave up 4 bases and J gave up 1 base, with 8 bases separating them. CDR3 protein: CASSPTHNYGYTF. The CDR3 DNA reads as TGCGCCAGCAGCCCCACACATAACTATGGCTACACCTTC.

V and J are TRBV7-9 and TRBJ2-7; D may match TRBD1 or TRBD2 (5 bases each). CDR3 length: 14 amino acids. CDR1 SEHNR and CDR2 FQNEAQ come from the germline V gene (reference sequence). Trimming removed 3 bases at V and 2 bases at J, with 11 bases between. The CDR3 region is CASSFGTATYEQYF. In nucleotides, the CDR3 is TGTGCCAGCAGCTTTGGGACCGCGACCTACGAGCAGTACTTC.

The rearrangement uses TRBV25-1 and TRBJ1-2, with a tentative D call TRBD1 (6 bases). Deletions cut 1 base from V and 4 bases from J, with 13 bases between. The CDR3 has 15 residues. Germline V gene lookup returns CDR1 MGHDK and CDR2 SYGVNS. The CDR3 loop is CASSEWGTRIYGYTF. The CDR3 region has the DNA TGTGCCAGCAGTGAATGGGGGACAAGGATCTATGGCTACACCTTC.

This clone has just one count. This sequence joins TRBV12-1 and TRBJ2-6; TRBD2, the D gene given by the table, was not confirmed from the DNA. TRBV12-1 is labeled a pseudogene. CDR3 size: 14 residues. The CDR3 reads CASSFACLANVLTF. DNA for the CDR3: TGTGCCAGCAGCTTTGCGTGTCTGGCCAACGTCCTGACTTTC.